This record looks at one T cell receptor (beta chain) sequence and its context. The sample comes from a study of cytomegalovirus exposure and HLA in healthy donors. Per germline, CDR1 MNHEY and CDR2 SMNVEV (reference sequence). This CDR3 is built from 15 residues. J was trimmed by 2 bases and V by 6 bases; bases with no gene match: 10. The PCR had 60 Vbeta and 13 Jbeta primers. Using immunoSEQ multiplex PCR, the repertoire was profiled, and TCRdb retains in-frame clones only, with some absent. The sample carries 150,000 to 250,000 clones, around 78% recorded once. Sequenced material: PBMCs. The chain couples TRBV27 to TRBJ2-7, with 7 bases that match TRBD2. The TCR originated in a young man in good health and CMV-seronegative. CDR3 DNA: TGTGCCAGCAGCCTTAGCGGGTACTCCACCTACGAGCAGTACTTC. Translation: CASSLSGYSTYEQYF.